The next 6 T cell receptor beta chains were all read from a single sample in a study of blood T cell repertoires in COVID-19. Clones were read by immunoSEQ multiplex PCR, and TCRdb kept only the in-frame ones, dropping some. The repertoire holds nearly 350,000 clones, with around 83% as singletons. The material sequenced was peripheral blood. The origin of the receptors is a man aged 25-40 years with active or convalescent COVID-19.

This chain connects TRBV4-1 to TRBJ2-2; D is ambiguous. The CDR3 consists of 13 residues. CDR1 is MGHRA, CDR2 YSYEKL, per germline. The V end lost 0 bases, the J end lost 6 bases, and 5 bases lay between the germline ends. CDR3 coding DNA: TGCGCCAGCAGCCAAGAACAGCCCGGGGAGCTGTTTTTT. Protein: CASSQEQPGELFF.

The V gene is TRBV5-4, the J gene TRBJ2-1; D may be TRBD1 (6 bases). This CDR3 region has 16 residues. V lost 5 bases and J lost 0, with 15 bases in between. Germline CDR1 reads SGHNT; CDR2 reads YYREEE (reference sequence). CDR3 sequence reads: CASSATGLPSYNEQFF. In DNA, the CDR3 is TGTGCCAGCAGTGCCACAGGGCTCCCCTCCTACAATGAGCAGTTCTTC.

This clone showed up just a few times. The sample carries other DNA sequences with the same CDR3. V is TRBV6-2 or TRBV6-3 and J is TRBJ2-3, with TRBD2 identical over 7 bases. The J segment lost 0 bases and the V segment lost 3 bases, leaving 3 bases of the junction unmatched. This CDR3 spans 15 amino acids. Germline assignment: CDR1 MNHEY and CDR2 SVGEGT. CDR3 nucleotides: TGTGCCAGCAGTTATTTGCGGGGGAGCACAGATACGCAGTATTTT. Translation gives CASSYLRGSTDTQYF.

The rearrangement uses TRBV16 and TRBJ1-2; 7 bases match TRBD1. The CDR3 has 13 amino acids. The V gene's germline CDR1 is KGHSY and CDR2 FQNENV. The V and J ends lost 5 bases and 7 bases, in that order; junction bases with no gene match: 7. CDR3 amino acids: CASSSTGFGGYTF. CDR3 nucleotide sequence: TGTGCCAGCAGCTCGACAGGGTTCGGTGGCTACACCTTC.

The V gene is TRBV5-4, the J gene TRBJ2-1, with 11 bases matching TRBD2. CDR1 is SGHNT and CDR2 is YYREEE in the germline V gene (reference sequence). V gave up 4 bases and J gave up 9 bases; unmatched junction bases: 12. CDR3 length: 16 residues. The CDR3 here is CASSHWLSGGETEQFF. The CDR3 nucleotides read TGTGCCAGCAGCCACTGGCTTAGCGGGGGGGAGACTGAGCAGTTCTTC.

The chain employs TRBV6-5 and TRBJ1-1; D remains ambiguous. Germline values: CDR1 MNHEY, CDR2 SVGAGI. This CDR3 spans 15 amino acids. The germline V and J ends were trimmed by 6 bases and 0 bases, with 14 bases remaining between them. CDR3 loop: CASRDGEPLNTEAFF. The CDR3 DNA is TGTGCCAGCAGAGACGGGGAGCCCCTGAACACTGAAGCTTTCTTT.